The T cell receptor (beta chain) described here comes from a study of T cells in tuberculosis. Study details: Blood was taken before or within 7 days of anti-tuberculosis therapy.

As for time point: new active TB diagnosis, blood taken before or within 7 days of starting treatment. Patients were newly diagnosed, HIV-seronegative, and aged 18 or older. In germline, CDR1 is GTSNPN, CDR2 SVGIG (reference sequence). V lost 3 bases and J lost 5, with 14 bases in between. The CDR3 sequence is 13 residues long. Sequencing was performed with immunoSEQ multiplex PCR; in TCRdb, only in-frame clones are kept and a portion is missing. The table has about 38,000 clones, 94% seen once; the top ten hold 4% to 5.5%. Here the sequenced sample was PBMCs, taken at tuberculosis diagnosis. The chain is built from TRBV30 and TRBJ2-7, with D tentatively TRBD1 (5 bases). This sequence was found in an adult with tuberculosis. The CDR3 is CAWSRVWEDEQYF. CDR3 coding DNA: TGTGCCTGGAGCAGGGTTTGGGAAGACGAGCAGTACTTC.